Shown below are 32 T cell receptor beta chains from a single sample sequenced in a study of T cells in localized non-small cell lung cancer. Only in-frame clones appear in the TCRdb table, and some are missing; sequencing was by immunoSEQ multiplex PCR. The sample has some 56,000 clones; 86% are singletons. Sequenced material: peripheral blood, taken before any cancer treatment. These receptors were collected from a woman aged 40 to 75 with stage I lung adenocarcinoma.

This clone was observed a few times. This chain joins TRBV13 and TRBJ2-3; D not resolved. Between the trimmed V and J ends, which lost 5 bases and 3 bases, there was a span of 9 bases. The CDR3 is 13 amino acids. From germline, CDR1 is PRHDT and CDR2 FYEKMQ (reference sequence). The CDR3, as DNA: TGTGCCAGCAGCCATACCGTGACAGATACGCAGTATTTT. Translation: CASSHTVTDTQYF.

V and J are TRBV10-3 and TRBJ2-7, with D maybe TRBD2 (6 bases). The CDR3 consists of 14 residues. Deletions cut 6 bases from V and 5 bases from J, with 17 bases between. CDR1 is ENHRY, CDR2 SYGVKD, per germline. DNA of the CDR3: TGTGCCATCAGGGGGGGACGGCTAAGGGACGAGCAGTACTTC. It encodes CAIRGGRLRDEQYF.

J is TRBJ2-7 and V is TRBV28; 7 bases are a match to TRBD2. This CDR3 contains 12 residues. CDR1 is MDHEN and CDR2 is SYDVKM in the germline V gene. The V and J ends lost 2 bases and 9 bases, in that order; junction bases with no gene match: 4. The CDR3 DNA is TGTGCCAGCAGTTTAGGCGGGGAGGGGCAGTACTTC. It encodes CASSLGGEGQYF.

This clone was seen more than once but under ten times. This chain joins TRBV11-2 and TRBJ1-1; no firm D call. V lost 1 base to trimming and J lost 4 bases, with 10 bases between them. The CDR3 has 14 residues. CDR1 and CDR2 (germline): SGHAT, FQNNGV. CDR3: CASSLGKGFTEAFF. CDR3 DNA sequence: TGTGCCAGCAGCTTAGGAAAGGGATTCACTGAAGCTTTCTTT.

A single count supports this clone. The chain links TRBV4-2 to TRBJ1-1; TRBD1 might be the D (5 bases). The CDR3 has 17 residues. V lost 3 bases to trimming and J lost 0 bases, with 17 bases between them. The germline V gene encodes CDR1 LGHNA and CDR2 YNFKEQ. CDR3 DNA sequence: TGTGCCAGCAGCCAGCCCCGTGCCGGGACGGTGAACACTGAAGCTTTCTTT. This sequence encodes CASSQPRAGTVNTEAFF.

The rearrangement uses TRBV5-1 and TRBJ2-3, with D maybe TRBD1 (5 bases). Per the germline V gene, CDR1 is SGHRS and CDR2 is YFSETQ. This CDR3 contains 15 residues. Trimming took off 3 bases at V and 1 base at J, with 12 bases between the two ends. CDR3 sequence: CASSWQGTGTDTQYF. The CDR3 DNA sequence: TGCGCCAGCAGCTGGCAGGGTACGGGCACAGATACGCAGTATTTT.

This clone has just a few counts. The V and J genes are TRBV7-2 and TRBJ1-5; D is ambiguous. The germline V gene has CDR1 SGHTA and CDR2 FQGNSA. The CDR3 is made up of 14 amino acids. Deletions cut 5 bases from V and 5 bases from J, with 13 bases between. CDR3 in amino acids: CASSNQDGYQPQHF. For the CDR3, the DNA is TGTGCCAGCAGCAACCAGGACGGTTATCAGCCCCAGCATTTT.

The chain uses TRBV5-1 and TRBJ2-5; 9 bases agree with TRBD1. The V gene end was trimmed by 0 bases and the J gene end by 5 bases; junction bases not matched to a gene: 8. Germline CDR1 reads SGHRS; CDR2 reads YFSETQ. The CDR3 length is 16 residues. The CDR3 sequence: CASSLVGTGRGETQYF. The CDR3 bases are TGCGCCAGCAGCTTGGTCGGGACAGGGCGAGGGGAGACCCAGTACTTC.

The chain combines TRBV2 with TRBJ1-5; the D gene is possibly TRBD1 (6 bases). Germline values: CDR1 SNHLY, CDR2 FYNNEI. The CDR3 totals 15 residues. The V and J ends lost 7 bases and 0 bases respectively, with 13 bases between them. The CDR3 nucleotides read TGTGCCAGCACCCGGACAGAGAGTAGCAATCAGCCCCAGCATTTT. Protein sequence: CASTRTESSNQPQHF.

Of note for this clone: The sample holds other DNA sequences that translate to the same CDR3. V and J are TRBV4-3 and TRBJ1-2; D perhaps matches TRBD1 (5 bases). CDR1 and CDR2 from the germline V gene are LGHNA and YSLEER. The CDR3 contains 15 residues. The V and J ends lost 0 bases and 5 bases respectively, with 13 bases between them. The DNA of the CDR3 is TGCGCCAGCAGCCAAGATAGAGGGGCTAGGTATGGCTACACCTTC. Translating it yields CASSQDRGARYGYTF.

This clone is a singleton in its sample. This chain connects TRBV11-2 to TRBJ2-3; TRBD2 is a possible D gene (5 bases). CDR1 is SGHAT and CDR2 is FQNNGV in the germline V gene. CDR3 size: 15 residues. With 3 bases removed from V and 0 bases from J, the gap between germline ends came to 10 bases. Here the CDR3 DNA reads TGTGCCAGCAGCTTCCGGGGTTCTAGCACAGATACGCAGTATTTT. Translated: CASSFRGSSTDTQYF.

The CDR3 here is CASSLQTNQPQHF. Here the CDR3 DNA reads TGTGCCAGCAGCTTACAGACTAATCAGCCCCAGCATTTT. The chain recombines TRBV7-2 with TRBJ1-5; D is uncertain. The V gene lost 2 bases and the J gene lost 4 bases, with 6 bases spanning the gap. The V gene's germline CDR1 is SGHTA and CDR2 FQGNSA. This CDR3 is built from 13 residues.

V usage is TRBV7-2 and J usage is TRBJ1-2; D uncertain. CDR1 is SGHTA and CDR2 is FQGNSA in the germline V gene. This CDR3 region has 14 residues. Trimming removed 6 bases from V and 0 bases from J, with 11 bases in between. CDR3 bases: TGTGCCAGCAGTTATCAGGTTACTAACTATGGCTACACCTTC. Translated: CASSYQVTNYGYTF.

V usage is TRBV5-1 and J usage is TRBJ2-2, with D perhaps being TRBD1 or TRBD2 (5 bases each). V was cut by 4 bases and J by 2 bases, with 9 bases left in between. The V gene's germline CDR1 is SGHRS and CDR2 YFSETQ. The CDR3 contains 14 residues. The CDR3 loop reads CASSNGGNTGELFF. CDR3 DNA: TGCGCCAGCAGCAATGGGGGTAACACCGGGGAGCTGTTTTTT. The full variable domain, with the rest looked up from reference TRBV5-1 and TRBJ2-2, is KAGVTQTPRYLIKTRGQQVTLSCSPISGHRSVSWYQQTPGQGLQFLFEYFSETQRNKGNFPGRFSGRQFSNSRSEMNVSTLELGDSALYLCASSNGGNTGELFFGEGSRLTVL.

The rearrangement joins TRBV5-6 to TRBJ1-1; D gene uncertain. CDR1 and CDR2 (germline): SGHDT, YYEEEE. With 0 bases removed from V and 9 bases from J, the gap between germline ends came to 12 bases. This CDR3 is built from 13 residues. The CDR3 DNA reads TGTGCCAGCAGCTTGGTAATTGGGCTTCAAGCTTTCTTT. The encoded protein is CASSLVIGLQAFF. The full variable domain, its missing parts supplied by reference TRBV5-6 and TRBJ1-1, is DAGVTQSPTHLIKTRGQQVTLRCSPKSGHDTVSWYQQALGQGPQFIFQYYEEEERQRGNFPDRFSGHQFPNYSSELNVNALLLGDSALYLCASSLVIGLQAFFGQGTRLTVV.

A note on this clone: This sample also contains other DNA sequences that code for the same CDR3. The chain joins TRBV9 to TRBJ1-3; D gene uncertain. CDR1 and CDR2 from the germline V gene are SGDLS and YYNGEE. V dropped 0 bases and J dropped 0 bases, with 10 bases sitting between them. The CDR3 is 16 amino acids. The CDR3: CASSVVGRSSGNTIYF. The CDR3 DNA sequence: TGTGCCAGCAGCGTAGTAGGCCGAAGCTCTGGAAACACCATATATTTT.

This chain joins TRBV11-2 and TRBJ1-6, with D hard to call. The CDR3 contains 12 residues. Trimming took off 5 bases at V and 7 bases at J, with 6 bases between the two ends. From germline, CDR1 is SGHAT and CDR2 FQNNGV. The CDR3 sequence is CASSPSNSPLHF. The CDR3 coding sequence is TGTGCCAGCAGCCCCTCGAATTCACCCCTCCACTTT.

The rearrangement links TRBV6-5 to TRBJ2-2; D remains unclear. The CDR3 is 13 amino acids. Germline V gene lookup returns CDR1 MNHEY and CDR2 SVGAGI. V lost 7 bases and J 3 bases, leaving 9 bases between the germline ends. Written as DNA, the CDR3 is TGTGCCAGCAAGGGTTCCTACACCGGGGAGCTGTTTTTT. It is translated as CASKGSYTGELFF.

This clone appeared a single time. The CDR3 sequence is CASSGRGGRTDTQYF. The CDR3 coding sequence is TGTGCCAGCAGCGGACGCGGGGGACGCACAGATACGCAGTATTTT. The V gene is TRBV7-6, the J gene TRBJ2-3; TRBD2 agrees at 7 bases. The J segment lost 1 base and the V segment lost 5 bases, leaving 6 bases of the junction unmatched. The germline V gene encodes CDR1 SGHVS and CDR2 FNYEAQ. The CDR3 totals 15 residues.

The chain couples TRBV9 to TRBJ2-2, with D maybe TRBD2 (5 bases). Germline loops: CDR1 SGDLS, CDR2 YYNGEE. Trimming removed 0 bases from V and 0 bases from J, with 9 bases in between. The CDR3 sequence is 16 residues long. The CDR3 sequence is CASSVVGGSNTGELFF. In DNA, the CDR3 is TGTGCCAGCAGCGTAGTCGGAGGATCGAACACCGGGGAGCTGTTTTTT.

The chain uses TRBV27 and TRBJ1-1; 8 nucleotides line up with TRBD1. J gave up 5 bases and V 2 bases, and 7 bases lay outside the gene matches. CDR3 size: 15 residues. CDR1 and CDR2 from the germline V gene are MNHEY and SMNVEV (reference sequence). The CDR3 DNA follows: TGTGCCAGCAGTTTACCCCCAGGGGGCGGGACTGAAGCTTTCTTT. This codes for CASSLPPGGGTEAFF.

The chain joins TRBV5-1 to TRBJ2-7, with 7 nucleotides matching TRBD1. Germline V lookup: CDR1 SGHRS, CDR2 YFSETQ. Trimming at V came to 2 bases and at J to 7 bases, leaving 3 bases not matched to a gene. CDR3 length: 12 residues. The CDR3 region is CASSFRGKEQYF. DNA for the CDR3: TGCGCCAGCAGCTTCAGGGGGAAGGAGCAGTACTTC.

This chain uses TRBV5-1 with TRBJ2-3; 8 bases fit TRBD1. From germline, CDR1 is SGHRS and CDR2 YFSETQ. The CDR3 totals 14 residues. V gave up 4 bases and J gave up 2 bases; unmatched junction bases: 3. The CDR3 spells CASSPGGITDTQYF. The CDR3 DNA reads as TGCGCCAGCAGCCCAGGGGGCATCACAGATACGCAGTATTTT.

This clone occurred once. The CDR3, as DNA: TGTGCCAGCAGCTTGATGGGGGGCGTCAATCAGCCCCAGCATTTT. As protein: CASSLMGGVNQPQHF. This rearrangement joins TRBV5-6 to TRBJ1-5, with TRBD1 as a possible D gene (6 bases). The ends were cut back, 1 base at V and 3 bases at J, with 11 bases in the middle. Germline CDR1 reads SGHDT; CDR2 reads YYEEEE. The CDR3 extends over 15 amino acids.

The chain carries TRBV28 and TRBJ2-7, with TRBD1 identical over 7 bases. Germline CDR1 and CDR2: MDHEN and SYDVKM. The ends lost 2 bases at V and 2 bases at J; junction bases unmatched: 3. The CDR3 extends over 14 amino acids. CDR3 nucleotide sequence: TGTGCCAGCAGTTTACAGGGGGTTACCTACGAGCAGTACTTC. Amino acid sequence: CASSLQGVTYEQYF.

This chain links TRBV5-1 with TRBJ2-5; D remains unclear. The CDR3 runs to 12 residues. V gave up 0 bases and J gave up 1 base, with 1 base separating them. Germline V CDR1 and CDR2: SGHRS, YFSETQ. The CDR3 is CASSLVQETQYF. The CDR3 DNA is TGCGCCAGCAGCTTGGTCCAAGAGACCCAGTACTTC.

The rearrangement links TRBV7-2 to TRBJ1-6; D is perhaps TRBD1 (6 bases). Germline-derived CDR1 and CDR2 are SGHTA and FQGNSA. Trimming took off 6 bases at V and 16 bases at J, with 19 bases between the two ends. The length of the CDR3 is 13 residues. Here the CDR3 reads CASSPGGGLLLHF. CDR3 nucleotides: TGTGCCAGCAGTCCGGGAGGGGGTCTATTACTCCACTTT.

The chain joins TRBV7-2 to TRBJ2-3; D is undetermined. In germline, CDR1 is SGHTA, CDR2 FQGNSA. V was cut by 5 bases and J by 0 bases, with 12 bases left in between. The CDR3 is 15 residues long. In DNA form, the CDR3 reads TGTGCCAGCAGCGCCTCTGCGCTTAGCACAGATACGCAGTATTTT. Encoded protein: CASSASALSTDTQYF.

The rearrangement links TRBV18 to TRBJ1-2, with TRBD1 matching 8 bases. Per germline, CDR1 KGHSH and CDR2 LQKENI. The CDR3 spans 15 residues. V trimming: 6 bases; J trimming: 5 bases; junction bases outside the gene matches: 11. The CDR3 region is CASSRAGTGNYGYTF. The DNA for the CDR3 is TGTGCCAGCTCTCGGGCCGGGACAGGAAATTATGGCTACACCTTC.

This sequence joins TRBV7-2 and TRBJ1-5; 7 bases are a match to TRBD1. The CDR3 covers 19 residues. V shed 2 bases and J 0 bases; nucleotides not matched to a gene: 13. CDR1 is SGHTA, CDR2 FQGNSA, per germline. Written as DNA, the CDR3 is TGTGCCAGCAGCTTAAGGGTCCCGACAGGGCCCTATAGCAATCAGCCCCAGCATTTT. Protein sequence: CASSLRVPTGPYSNQPQHF.

V is TRBV30 and J is TRBJ1-5; D ambiguous. CDR1 and CDR2 (germline): GTSNPN, SVGIG (reference sequence). This CDR3 contains 15 residues. The ends were cut back, 2 bases at V and 5 bases at J, with 16 bases in the middle. CDR3 coding DNA: TGTGCCTGGAGTCTTAAGGCCGGGTGGTATCAGCCCCAGCATTTT. Translated: CAWSLKAGWYQPQHF.

The chain couples TRBV7-9 to TRBJ2-3, with TRBD1 matching 9 bases. The CDR3 is 16 residues long. J gave up 5 bases and V 6 bases, and 12 bases lay outside the gene matches. The germline V gene has CDR1 SEHNR and CDR2 FQNEAQ (reference sequence). In DNA form, the CDR3 reads TGTGCCAGCAGTCCGCCAAGGACAGGGGTGGGAGATACGCAGTATTTT. Translation gives CASSPPRTGVGDTQYF.